A single sample is the source of the 23 T cell receptor beta chains below, sequenced in a study of OX40 agonist ivuxolimab in advanced cancers. Data came from immunoSEQ multiplex PCR; TCRdb stores just in-frame clones and leaves some out. This sample has tens of thousands of clones, with roughly 92% found just once. Sample: CD4+ or CD8+ T cells sorted from blood, taken in a trial of the OX40 agonist ivuxolimab. Every receptor here comes from an adult with an advanced solid tumor such as melanoma, head and neck, liver or kidney cancer.

This chain links TRBV4-3 with TRBJ1-1; 7 bases are a match to TRBD1. This CDR3 has 15 residues. V was pared by 1 base and J by 4 bases, with 6 bases of the junction left unmatched. Germline loops: CDR1 LGHNA, CDR2 YSLEER. CDR3 DNA sequence: TGCGCCAGCAGCCAAGGACTGAACAGGGGCACTGAAGCTTTCTTT. Protein product: CASSQGLNRGTEAFF.

J is TRBJ1-1 and V is TRBV2; 8 nucleotides line up with TRBD1. The CDR3 is 16 residues long. Trimming at V came to 5 bases and at J to 3 bases, leaving 11 bases not matched to a gene. Germline CDR1 SNHLY, CDR2 FYNNEI. The CDR3 region is CASSHATGVGYTEAFF. The CDR3 DNA sequence: TGTGCCAGCAGTCATGCGACAGGGGTAGGGTACACTGAAGCTTTCTTT.

This chain joins TRBV28 and TRBJ2-2, with a possible D match to TRBD2 (5 bases). The CDR3 runs to 16 residues. The V end was cut by 3 bases, the J end by 3 bases, with 14 bases between. CDR1 MDHEN and CDR2 SYDVKM come from the germline V gene. The CDR3 nucleotides are TGTGCCAGCAGTTTCCTTCGGAGCGGTTACACCGGGGAGCTGTTTTTT. Its protein product is CASSFLRSGYTGELFF.

This chain uses TRBV19 with TRBJ2-7; D is tentatively TRBD1 or TRBD2 (5 bases each). V gave up 1 base and J gave up 6 bases, with 16 bases separating them. This CDR3 is 15 amino acids long. Germline V lookup: CDR1 LNHDA, CDR2 SQIVND (reference sequence). The CDR3 bases are TGTGCCAGTAGTATAGCCCTAGCTGGGGCGGGCGAGCAGTACTTC. This sequence encodes CASSIALAGAGEQYF.

This chain links TRBV6-5 with TRBJ2-7; D might be TRBD2 (6 bases). The CDR3 runs to 13 residues. Germline CDR1 and CDR2: MNHEY and SVGAGI. V was shortened by 10 bases and J by 1 base, with 14 bases between the two germline ends. The CDR3 DNA reads as TGTGCCACCGCGGTCGGGAGTTCCTACGAGCAGTACTTC. Translation: CATAVGSSYEQYF.

This sequence joins TRBV18 and TRBJ2-5; D remains unclear. V was shortened by 3 bases and J by 1 base, with 12 bases between the two germline ends. Germline V gene lookup returns CDR1 KGHSH and CDR2 LQKENI. CDR3 length equals 15 residues. CDR3 DNA: TGTGCCAGCTCACCGTATACAAGCCCCCAAGAGACCCAGTACTTC. Translation: CASSPYTSPQETQYF.

The genes are TRBV7-9 and TRBJ2-1, with D unresolved. The CDR3 is made up of 14 amino acids. V gave up 0 bases and J gave up 4 bases, with 7 bases separating them. Germline V gene sequence: CDR1 SEHNR, CDR2 FQNEAQ (reference sequence). The CDR3: CASSLAGSYNEQFF. CDR3 DNA sequence: TGTGCCAGCAGCTTAGCGGGAAGTTACAATGAGCAGTTCTTC.

The chain uses TRBV7-9 and TRBJ2-1; D call uncertain. Germline CDR1 and CDR2: SEHNR and FQNEAQ (reference sequence). V lost 1 base, J lost 4 bases, and 5 bases lay in between. CDR3 size: 13 residues. The CDR3 loop is CASSLVGYNEQFF. The CDR3 coding sequence is TGTGCCAGCAGCTTAGTTGGATACAATGAGCAGTTCTTC. Drawing the rest from reference TRBV7-9 and TRBJ2-1, the complete variable domain is DTGVSQNPRHKITKRGQNVTFRCDPISEHNRLYWYRQTLGQGPEFLTYFQNEAQLEKSRLLSDRFSAERPKGSFSTLEIQRTEQGDSAMYLCASSLVGYNEQFFGPGTRLTVL.

This clone came up once. The rearrangement uses TRBV13 and TRBJ1-2; perhaps TRBD1 as D (6 bases). Trimming took 4 bases from V and 5 from J, leaving 8 bases between them. CDR3 length: 12 amino acids. Germline V CDR1 and CDR2: PRHDT, FYEKMQ (reference sequence). DNA of the CDR3: TGTGCCAGCAGCTCTCAGGGGTATGGCTACACCTTC. Its translation: CASSSQGYGYTF.

Of note for this clone: The junction does not match germline at one end; this may be a read error. The sample carries other DNA sequences with the same CDR3. This chain joins TRBV5-1 and TRBJ2-7, with TRBD2 identical over 8 bases. The CDR3 is 15 residues long. The germline V gene encodes CDR1 SGHRS and CDR2 YFSETQ. The CDR3 reads CASSGVAGKSYEQYF. The CDR3 region has the DNA TGCGCCAGCAGTGGTGTAGCGGGAAAGTCCTACGAGCAGTACTTT.

This chain links TRBV7-9 with TRBJ2-3; 9 bases are shared with TRBD1. The germline CDR1 and CDR2 sequences are SEHNR and FQNEAQ (reference sequence). This CDR3 has 15 residues. J lost 7 bases, V lost 4 bases, and 9 bases had no gene match. The CDR3 region is CASSSPGTGTYTQYF. DNA for the CDR3: TGTGCCAGCAGCTCTCCGGGGACAGGGACCTATACGCAGTATTTT.

CDR3 DNA: TGTGCCTGGAGTGTGATGACTAGCGGAAGCACAGATACGCAGTATTTT. The encoded protein is CAWSVMTSGSTDTQYF. The chain combines TRBV30 with TRBJ2-3; 9 bases match TRBD2. In germline, CDR1 is GTSNPN, CDR2 SVGIG (reference sequence). The CDR3 is 16 amino acids. With 0 bases clipped from V and 0 bases from J, the junction kept 4 bases outside the gene matches.

This clone was observed once. The rearrangement uses TRBV19 and TRBJ1-1; D possibly corresponds to TRBD1 (6 bases). Germline assignment: CDR1 LNHDA and CDR2 SQIVND (reference sequence). The V gene lost 5 bases and the J gene lost 0 bases, with 13 bases spanning the gap. CDR3 length: 15 amino acids. The CDR3 loop is CASSWDTSLNTEAFF. CDR3 bases: TGTGCCAGTAGTTGGGACACTTCCCTGAACACTGAAGCTTTCTTT. Together with reference TRBV19 and TRBJ1-1, the CDR3 gives the full variable domain: DGGITQSPKYLFRKEGQNVTLSCEQNLNHDAMYWYRQDPGQGLRLIYYSQIVNDFQKGDIAEGYSVSREKKESFPLTVTSAQKNPTAFYLCASSWDTSLNTEAFFGQGTRLTVV.

This chain uses TRBV29-1 with TRBJ2-3, with D unresolved. Germline-derived CDR1 and CDR2 are SQVTM and ANQGSEA. The CDR3 totals 13 residues. Between the trimmed V and J ends, which lost 6 bases and 2 bases, there was a span of 12 bases. DNA of the CDR3: TGCAGCGTACTCGGAGACAACACAGATACGCAGTATTTT. Translation gives CSVLGDNTDTQYF.

This clone is a singleton in its sample. The V and J genes are TRBV19 and TRBJ1-2; perhaps TRBD1 as D (5 bases). CDR3 length: 14 amino acids. V dropped 1 base and J dropped 4 bases, with 10 bases sitting between them. The germline CDR1 and CDR2 sequences are LNHDA and SQIVND (reference sequence). This chain's CDR3 is CASSIVADSYGYTF. The CDR3 region has the DNA TGTGCCAGTAGTATAGTGGCCGACAGCTATGGCTACACCTTC.

The rearrangement links TRBV9 to TRBJ2-3; TRBD1 matches at 7 bases. The CDR3 covers 14 residues. Trimming removed 0 bases from V and 6 bases from J; junction bases left unmatched: 4. Germline V gene sequence: CDR1 SGDLS, CDR2 YYNGEE. CDR3 in DNA: TGTGCCAGCAGCGTAGGGGACAGCGCCGATACGCAGTATTTT. Protein product: CASSVGDSADTQYF. Drawing the rest from reference TRBV9 and TRBJ2-3, the complete variable domain is DSGVTQTPKHLITATGQRVTLRCSPRSGDLSVYWYQQSLDQGLQFLIQYYNGEERAKGNILERFSAQQFPDLHSELNLSSLELGDSALYFCASSVGDSADTQYFGPGTRLTVL.

The chain has TRBV19 and TRBJ2-1, with 15 bases lining up with TRBD2. The CDR3 is made up of 16 amino acids. V trimming: 4 bases; J trimming: 6 bases; junction bases outside the gene matches: 4. Per germline, CDR1 LNHDA and CDR2 SQIVND (reference sequence). CDR3 loop: CASSTRTSGRANEQFF. DNA for the CDR3: TGTGCCAGTAGTACTCGGACTAGCGGGAGGGCCAATGAGCAGTTCTTC.

The genes are TRBV25-1 and TRBJ2-7; a weak D match, TRBD2 (5 bases). Trimming left V 1 base short and J 0 bases short, with 7 bases between. This CDR3 has 14 residues. Germline V gene sequence: CDR1 MGHDK, CDR2 SYGVNS. The CDR3 region has the DNA TGTGCCAGCAGTGAATCGGGGATCTCCTACGAGCAGTACTTC. As protein: CASSESGISYEQYF.

The chain couples TRBV5-5 to TRBJ2-7; 11 nucleotides align to TRBD2. The CDR3 has 15 residues. The V gene end was trimmed by 3 bases and the J gene end by 1 base; junction bases not matched to a gene: 3. CDR1 and CDR2 (germline): SGHKS, YYEKEE (reference sequence). The CDR3: CASSWGLAESYEQYF. CDR3 bases: TGTGCCAGCAGCTGGGGACTAGCGGAATCCTACGAGCAGTACTTC.

The gene calls are TRBV6-5 and TRBJ2-7; 8 bases match TRBD2. The CDR3 runs to 15 residues. The V segment lost 5 bases and the J segment 7 bases; nucleotides outside the gene matches: 13. The germline V gene has CDR1 MNHEY and CDR2 SVGAGI. The CDR3 nucleotides read TGTGCCAGCAGTGGGGCCGGGACTAGTACTACGGAGCAGTACTTC. It yields the protein CASSGAGTSTTEQYF.

This chain uses TRBV4-2 with TRBJ2-5; D perhaps matches TRBD1 (6 bases). The CDR3 extends over 16 amino acids. Between the trimmed V and J ends, which lost 1 base and 1 base, there was a span of 13 bases. Germline CDR1 and CDR2: LGHNA and YNFKEQ. CDR3 nucleotides: TGTGCCAGCAGCCAAGGAGTTGGGGGCTCCCAAGAGACCCAGTACTTC. Translated: CASSQGVGGSQETQYF.

This chain links TRBV28 with TRBJ2-1, with unresolved D. V lost 3 bases and J 3 bases, leaving 6 bases between the germline ends. The germline V gene has CDR1 MDHEN and CDR2 SYDVKM. This CDR3 has 13 amino acids. CDR3 nucleotide sequence: TGTGCCAGCAGTTTCCCCGGCTACAATGAGCAGTTCTTC. It codes for CASSFPGYNEQFF.

This clone is a singleton in its sample. This chain connects TRBV5-8 to TRBJ1-5, with 8 bases lining up with TRBD1. This CDR3 spans 14 amino acids. The J segment lost 6 bases and the V segment lost 0 bases, leaving 2 bases of the junction unmatched. The germline V gene encodes CDR1 SGHTS and CDR2 YDEGEE. CDR3 loop: CASSLGQGIQPQHF. The CDR3 DNA follows: TGTGCCAGCAGCTTGGGACAGGGGATTCAGCCCCAGCATTTT.